These 18 T cell receptor beta chains originate from one sample sequenced in a study of T cell changes during pregnancy in multiple sclerosis. Produced via immunoSEQ multiplex PCR; TCRdb's table is partial and in-frame only. The data show some 54,000 clones, 93% seen once. Sequenced material: peripheral blood, taken after pregnancy. The receptors come from a female donor with multiple sclerosis, enrolled in a pregnancy study.

This chain joins TRBV5-4 and TRBJ2-3; 9 bases are shared with TRBD2. Germline assignment: CDR1 SGHNT and CDR2 YYREEE (reference sequence). The CDR3 is 16 residues long. The V gene end was trimmed by 2 bases and the J gene end by 7 bases; junction bases not matched to a gene: 11. CDR3 residues: CASSLVREGLVNTQYF. The CDR3 DNA reads TGTGCCAGCAGCTTAGTGCGGGAGGGCCTTGTAAATACGCAGTATTTT.

V is TRBV28 and J is TRBJ2-1; 9 bases line up with TRBD2. Per germline, CDR1 MDHEN and CDR2 SYDVKM. V lost 5 bases and J lost 0; bases outside the gene matches: 17. This CDR3 comprises 20 residues. CDR3 sequence (DNA): TGTGCCAGCAGTAGTGCCTCCGGAGCGGGAGGCCAAGCCTCCTACAATGAGCAGTTCTTC. Amino acid sequence: CASSSASGAGGQASYNEQFF.

The chain's CDR3 is CASSQGGEYTGELFF. CDR3 coding DNA: TGTGCCAGCAGCCAAGGTGGAGAGTACACCGGGGAGCTGTTTTTT. This rearrangement joins TRBV4-2 to TRBJ2-2; D is uncertain. CDR3 length: 15 amino acids. In germline, CDR1 is LGHNA, CDR2 YNFKEQ. Trimming cost V 1 base and J 3 bases, with 9 bases left between them.

This chain joins TRBV5-6 and TRBJ2-7; perhaps TRBD2 as D (5 bases). V lost 0 bases to trimming and J lost 6 bases, with 10 bases between them. Germline CDR1 reads SGHDT; CDR2 reads YYEEEE. There are 13 residues in the CDR3. CDR3 DNA: TGTGCCAGCAGCTTGGAAAGCGGCGCCGAGCAGTACTTC. Protein sequence: CASSLESGAEQYF.

This sequence joins TRBV5-1 and TRBJ1-6; D gene uncertain. The length of the CDR3 is 15 residues. V was trimmed by 3 bases and J by 5 bases, leaving 12 bases between them. The germline V gene has CDR1 SGHRS and CDR2 YFSETQ. Written as DNA, the CDR3 is TGCGCCAGCAGCTCCAGAGGATTTGATAATTCACCCCTCCACTTT. This translates into CASSSRGFDNSPLHF.

The V call is TRBV14, the J call TRBJ2-1; 11 bases fit TRBD1. Germline CDR1 reads SGHDN; CDR2 reads FVKESK. The CDR3 spans 15 residues. The V segment lost 1 base and the J segment 10 bases; nucleotides outside the gene matches: 6. The DNA of the CDR3 is TGTGCCAGCAGCCAAGGGACAGGGGGCCTAGGGGAGCAGTTCTTC. It is translated as CASSQGTGGLGEQFF.

The rearrangement links TRBV19 to TRBJ2-7; 10 nucleotides align to TRBD2. J gave up 3 bases and V 3 bases, and 5 bases lay outside the gene matches. The CDR3 is made up of 15 amino acids. The V gene's germline CDR1 is LNHDA and CDR2 SQIVND (reference sequence). The CDR3 loop reads CASSMLAGGVYEQYF. CDR3 nucleotide sequence: TGTGCCAGTAGTATGTTAGCGGGAGGAGTCTACGAGCAGTACTTC.

Only one count was recorded for this clone. The gene calls are TRBV2 and TRBJ1-1, with 7 nucleotides matching TRBD1. The CDR3 runs 13 residues. Germline lookup yields CDR1 SNHLY and CDR2 FYNNEI. J lost 7 bases, V lost 4 bases, and 6 bases had no gene match. CDR3 DNA: TGTGCCAGCAGTGGACAGGGAACATATGAAGCTTTCTTT. The encoded protein is CASSGQGTYEAFF.

This chain connects TRBV9 to TRBJ2-7; 8 positions match TRBD2. The CDR3 runs to 12 residues. V gave up 4 bases and J gave up 6 bases; unmatched junction bases: 3. Germline V gene lookup returns CDR1 SGDLS and CDR2 YYNGEE. In DNA, the CDR3 is TGTGCCAGCAGCTCCGGGACTAGCGAGCAGTACTTC. It translates to CASSSGTSEQYF. The full variable domain, its missing parts supplied by reference TRBV9 and TRBJ2-7, is DSGVTQTPKHLITATGQRVTLRCSPRSGDLSVYWYQQSLDQGLQFLIQYYNGEERAKGNILERFSAQQFPDLHSELNLSSLELGDSALYFCASSSGTSEQYFGPGTRLTVT.

V is TRBV4-3 and J is TRBJ2-1; TRBD2 matches 12 bases. The germline gives CDR1 LGHNA, CDR2 YSLEER. The J segment lost 7 bases and the V segment lost 2 bases, leaving 9 bases of the junction unmatched. This CDR3 spans 17 amino acids. The CDR3 region has the DNA TGCGCCAGCAGCCAAAATGAGCGGACTAGCGGGAAAAATGAGCAGTTCTTC. Its translation is CASSQNERTSGKNEQFF.

The chain couples TRBV10-2 to TRBJ2-3; D unclear. Per the germline V gene, CDR1 is WSHSY and CDR2 is SAAADI. This CDR3 comprises 12 residues. The V end was cut by 6 bases, the J end by 0 bases, with 4 bases between. CDR3 sequence reads: CASSHSTDTQYF. The CDR3 nucleotides read TGCGCCAGCAGCCATAGCACAGATACGCAGTATTTT.

This clone came up once. This CDR3 reads CASSPRLMVAIGEQYF. CDR3 in DNA: TGTGCCAGCAGCCCCAGATTGATGGTAGCGATAGGCGAGCAGTACTTC. The V call is TRBV9, the J call TRBJ2-7; D perhaps matches TRBD2 (5 bases). The CDR3 runs 16 residues. V lost 4 bases and J lost 6, with 23 bases in between. The germline V gene has CDR1 SGDLS and CDR2 YYNGEE.

The V gene is TRBV27, the J gene TRBJ2-3; 12 nucleotides line up with TRBD2. V trimming: 6 bases; J trimming: 5 bases; junction bases outside the gene matches: 6. Germline CDR1 is MNHEY and CDR2 is SMNVEV (reference sequence). The CDR3 sequence is 15 residues long. CDR3 bases: TGTGCCAGCAGAGCTAGCGGGAGGGCGGGAGATACGCAGTATTTT. Translation gives CASRASGRAGDTQYF.

V and J are TRBV7-8 and TRBJ2-5, with D possibly TRBD2 on 5 matching bases. CDR1 is SGHVS, CDR2 FQNEAQ, per germline. The germline V and J ends were trimmed by 3 bases and 1 base, with 21 bases remaining between them. The CDR3 spans 18 residues. CDR3 amino acids: CASSFAFVDYRIQETQYF. CDR3 nucleotide sequence: TGTGCCAGCAGCTTCGCATTTGTTGACTACCGAATCCAAGAGACCCAGTACTTC.

The CDR3 region is CATSTVSSGKNIQYF. CDR3 bases: TGTGCCACCAGCACGGTGTCTAGCGGTAAAAACATTCAGTACTTC. V usage is TRBV15 and J usage is TRBJ2-4, with TRBD2 matching over 7 bases. Looked up from germline, CDR1 is LNHNV and CDR2 is YYDKDF (reference sequence). The length of the CDR3 is 15 residues. V lost 4 bases, J lost 4 bases, and 7 bases stayed unmatched.

V and J are TRBV6-6 and TRBJ1-1; D is uncertain. The CDR3 extends over 15 amino acids. Germline CDR1 MNHNY, CDR2 SVGAGI (reference sequence). The germline V and J ends were trimmed by 0 bases and 1 base, with 9 bases remaining between them. The CDR3 loop is CASSYSGRGNTEAFF. The CDR3 DNA reads as TGTGCCAGCAGTTACTCAGGCCGGGGGAACACTGAAGCTTTCTTT.

The chain is built from TRBV27 and TRBJ2-1, with D tentatively TRBD2 (6 bases). The germline V gene has CDR1 MNHEY and CDR2 SMNVEV (reference sequence). This CDR3 spans 13 amino acids. V was cut by 5 bases and J by 12 bases, with 17 bases left in between. The CDR3 here is CASSSLRDLGQFF. The CDR3 nucleotides read TGTGCCAGCAGTAGTTTACGGGACTTGGGGCAGTTCTTC.

The gene calls are TRBV5-1 and TRBJ2-7; 12 positions agree with TRBD2. The length of the CDR3 is 17 residues. The V and J ends lost 4 bases and 0 bases, in that order; junction bases with no gene match: 8. Germline CDR1 and CDR2: SGHRS and YFSETQ. The CDR3 sequence is CASSPSWTSGNSYEQYF. The CDR3 nucleotides are TGCGCCAGCAGCCCAAGCTGGACTAGCGGGAACTCCTACGAGCAGTACTTC.